Following are 13 T cell receptor beta chains from one sample sequenced in a study of T cell clonotyping in hematopoietic cell transplantation. The method was immunoSEQ multiplex PCR; TCRdb's version includes in-frame clones alone and lacks a portion of them. The data show about 69,000 clones, with roughly 93% seen just once and roughly 1.7% held by the top ten. The sequenced material came from peripheral blood mononuclear cells. Every receptor here comes from a man aged 50-59 years in good health. Some clones in this sample may be carry-over from other donors' samples.

For this clone: The junction does not match germline at one end; this may be a read error. The genes are TRBV7-7 and TRBJ2-5; TRBD2 aligns across 8 bases. This CDR3 contains 13 residues. Per the germline V gene, CDR1 is SSHAT and CDR2 is FNYEAQ (reference sequence). The DNA for the CDR3 is TGTGCTAGCAGCTACGGGTCCGGGGGGGCCCAGTACTTC. Translation: CASSYGSGGAQYF.

J is TRBJ2-6 and V is TRBV4-3; D is perhaps TRBD2 (6 bases). This CDR3 contains 18 residues. V was clipped by 0 bases and J by 0 bases, with 12 bases between them. Germline V CDR1 and CDR2: LGHNA, YSLEER. CDR3 DNA sequence: TGCGCCAGCAGCCAAGATCTGCACGGGAGCTCTGGGGCCAACGTCCTGACTTTC. Translating it yields CASSQDLHGSSGANVLTF.

This clone turned up a few times. The gene calls are TRBV7-2 and TRBJ2-2; 9 bases match TRBD2. With V trimmed by 7 bases and J by 2 bases, 5 bases remained unmatched. Germline CDR1 is SGHTA and CDR2 is FQGNSA. CDR3 size: 15 residues. In DNA form, the CDR3 reads TGTGCCAGCATTCCTAGCGGGGCAAACACCGGGGAGCTGTTTTTT. Amino acid sequence: CASIPSGANTGELFF. The whole variable domain, remainder taken from reference TRBV7-2 and TRBJ2-2, is GAGVSQSPSNKVTEKGKDVELRCDPISGHTALYWYRQSLGQGLEFLIYFQGNSAPDKSGLPSDRFSAERTGGSVSTLTIQRTQQEDSAVYLCASIPSGANTGELFFGEGSRLTVL.

This chain uses TRBV6-5 with TRBJ1-5; D is uncertain. The CDR3 is made up of 15 amino acids. V was pared by 0 bases and J by 0 bases, with 6 bases between. Germline assignment: CDR1 MNHEY and CDR2 SVGAGI. CDR3 region: CASSYSHDSNQPQHF. As DNA, the CDR3 is TGTGCCAGCAGTTACTCCCATGATAGCAATCAGCCCCAGCATTTT.

The chain employs TRBV4-2 and TRBJ2-3; 8 bases fit TRBD2. Germline CDR1 reads LGHNA; CDR2 reads YNFKEQ. V lost 2 bases and J lost 0; bases outside the gene matches: 4. This CDR3 contains 16 residues. CDR3 sequence: CASSQWSGGSTDTQYF. In DNA form, the CDR3 reads TGTGCCAGCAGCCAATGGAGCGGGGGTAGCACAGATACGCAGTATTTT.

This chain uses TRBV6-5 with TRBJ2-7; no firm D call. V was trimmed by 5 bases and J by 6 bases, leaving 8 bases between them. In germline, CDR1 is MNHEY, CDR2 SVGAGI. The CDR3 extends over 11 amino acids. The CDR3, as DNA: TGTGCCAGCAGTCACAACGGCGAGCAGTACTTC. It yields the protein CASSHNGEQYF.

The chain is built from TRBV9 and TRBJ1-1; possible D gene TRBD1, 6 bases. The CDR3 runs to 15 residues. The V gene lost 0 bases and the J gene lost 7 bases, with 16 bases spanning the gap. Per germline, CDR1 SGDLS and CDR2 YYNGEE. The CDR3 protein is CASSVAGPRGSEAFF. Written as DNA, the CDR3 is TGTGCCAGCAGCGTAGCTGGGCCGAGGGGGAGTGAAGCTTTCTTT.

The gene calls are TRBV6-5 and TRBJ2-5; D assignment may be TRBD1 or TRBD2 (5 bases each). Trimming removed 7 bases from V and 5 bases from J, with 11 bases in between. CDR1 and CDR2 from the germline V gene are MNHEY and SVGAGI. This CDR3 region has 12 residues. The CDR3 DNA reads TGTGCCAGCATCGGGGCTGACGAGACCCAGTACTTC. Its translation: CASIGADETQYF.

The genes are TRBV28 and TRBJ2-2; D is ambiguous. There are 13 residues in the CDR3. Germline V gene sequence: CDR1 MDHEN, CDR2 SYDVKM. V lost 3 bases and J lost 4, with 6 bases in between. CDR3 loop: CASSFPSTGELFF. The CDR3 DNA follows: TGTGCCAGCAGTTTTCCATCCACCGGGGAGCTGTTTTTT.

The chain has TRBV11-2 and TRBJ1-2, with a possible D match to TRBD1 (6 bases). The germline gives CDR1 SGHAT, CDR2 FQNNGV. V was pared by 5 bases and J by 6 bases, with 13 bases between. CDR3 length: 13 residues. The CDR3 reads CASSPQGTDGYTF. In DNA, the CDR3 is TGTGCCAGCAGCCCCCAGGGGACGGATGGCTACACCTTC.

This rearrangement joins TRBV5-8 to TRBJ1-5, with D unresolved. The CDR3 loop spans 13 amino acids. The germline V gene encodes CDR1 SGHTS and CDR2 YDEGEE. V was cut by 3 bases and J by 4 bases, with 8 bases left in between. The CDR3 loop reads CASSYNRNQPQHF. CDR3 DNA: TGTGCCAGCAGCTACAACAGAAATCAGCCCCAGCATTTT.

In its sample, this clone was seen a few times. The chain uses TRBV9 and TRBJ1-3; D is unclear. Between the trimmed V and J ends, which lost 0 bases and 2 bases, there was a span of 6 bases. The CDR3 is 14 residues long. Looked up from germline, CDR1 is SGDLS and CDR2 is YYNGEE. CDR3 DNA sequence: TGTGCCAGCAGCGTAGCTGCGCCTGGAAACACCATATATTTT. Its translation is CASSVAAPGNTIYF.

The chain has TRBV5-1 and TRBJ2-5, with 8 bases lining up with TRBD2. This CDR3 is built from 16 residues. Germline CDR1 is SGHRS and CDR2 is YFSETQ. After removal of 0 bases from V and 1 base from J, the junction contained 5 bases not matched to a gene. The CDR3, as DNA: TGCGCCAGCAGCTTGGTGGGCGGGGGGTCCCAAGAGACCCAGTACTTC. It is translated as CASSLVGGGSQETQYF.